This is a list of T cell receptor beta chains from one sample in a study of cytomegalovirus exposure and HLA in healthy donors. Profiling relied on immunoSEQ multiplex PCR, and the TCRdb table lists in-frame clones only, not all of them. The table counts fewer than 85,000 clones; about 4.2% lies in the top ten. Sequencing was carried out using PBMCs. Every receptor here comes from a man aged 25-40 years in good health and CMV-seronegative. Both conserved end residues are part of each CDR3. D genes are given only for firm matches.

v_call,j_call,cdr3_length,d_call,cdr3_nt,cdr3_aa
TRBV19,TRBJ2-7,15,NA,TGTGCCAGTAGCGGGATTTCTGACGGTACCTACGAGCAGTACTTC,CASSGISDGTYEQYF
TRBV6-1,TRBJ2-3,13,NA,TGTGCCAGCAGTGAAGCCCCCCCGGATACGCAGTATTTT,CASSEAPPDTQYF
TRBV10-1,TRBJ1-1,13,TRBD1,TGCGCCAGCAGTCTTCGACAGGGAGGTGAAGCTTTCTTT,CASSLRQGGEAFF
TRBV5-4,TRBJ2-2,16,NA,TGTGCCAGCAGCTTGCCCGGGACTCCCAAACCCGGGGAGCTGTTTTTT,CASSLPGTPKPGELFF
TRBV27,TRBJ1-5,15,NA,TGTGCCAGCAGTTTTCTTCAGGGAGGGAATCAGCCCCAGCATTTT,CASSFLQGGNQPQHF
TRBV7-9,TRBJ2-7,14,TRBD1,TGTGCCAGCAGCTTGGGACAGTCCTCCTACGAGCAGTACTTC,CASSLGQSSYEQYF
TRBV6-1,TRBJ1-1,14,NA,TGTGCCAGCAGTGTGGGGGGGGGTTACACTGAAGCTTTCTTT,CASSVGGGYTEAFF
TRBV19,TRBJ1-2,14,NA,TGTGCCAGTAGTCTGCGGGGAAAGGAGAATGGCTACACCTTC,CASSLRGKENGYTF
TRBV5-1,TRBJ1-3,17,TRBD1,TGCGCCAGCAGCTTCTGGACAGGGGAGAGCTCTGGAAACACCATATATTTT,CASSFWTGESSGNTIYF
TRBV4-2,TRBJ2-1,14,NA,TGTGCCAGCAGCCAAGATCTCCTTCTAGCCGAGCAGTTCTTC,CASSQDLLLAEQFF
TRBV4-3,TRBJ2-4,20,TRBD2,TGCGCCAGCAGCCAAGATCAATCCGGAAGGCTAGCGGGAGAGTCGTACATTCAGTACTTC,CASSQDQSGRLAGESYIQYF
TRBV5-1,TRBJ1-2,16,TRBD1,TGCGCCAGCAGCTTGGAAGGACAGGGGGCAGGGTATGGCTACACCTTC,CASSLEGQGAGYGYTF
TRBV4-2,TRBJ2-7,13,NA,TGTGCCAGCAGCCCGGACACCGCCTACGAGCAGTACTTC,CASSPDTAYEQYF
TRBV10-3,TRBJ1-1,13,NA,TGTGCCATCAGTGAGTCTAGAGTTCCTGAAGCTTTCTTT,CAISESRVPEAFF
TRBV28,TRBJ1-1,14,NA,TGTGCCAGCAGCCCGACAGGTGAGAACACTGAAGCTTTCTTT,CASSPTGENTEAFF
TRBV9,TRBJ2-7,17,NA,TGTGCCAGCAGCGTAGATCCAGGGGCACTATCCGTCTACGAGCAGTACTTC,CASSVDPGALSVYEQYF
TRBV6-5,TRBJ1-1,13,NA,TGTGCCAGCACAAAGGCCCGGCGGACTGAAGCTTTCTTT,CASTKARRTEAFF
TRBV6-1,TRBJ2-4,14,TRBD1,TGTGCCAGCAGTGAAAGGGGGACAGGAAACATTCAGTACTTC,CASSERGTGNIQYF
TRBV10-3,TRBJ1-1,17,NA,TGTGCCATCAGTGACCCCTACAGGTCCCACCAGAACACTGAAGCTTTCTTT,CAISDPYRSHQNTEAFF
TRBV7-3,TRBJ2-3,12,NA,TGTGCCAGCAGCTCCCAAACAGATACGCAGTATTTT,CASSSQTDTQYF
TRBV9,TRBJ2-1,16,NA,TGTGCCAGCAGCGCCCCCGTGGGGGCGCCTCTCAATGAGCAGTTCTTC,CASSAPVGAPLNEQFF
TRBV7-8,TRBJ2-2,17,TRBD2,TGTGCCAGCAGCTCCAGACTAGCGGGAACGAACACCGGGGAGCTGTTTTTT,CASSSRLAGTNTGELFF